This entry lists 4 T cell receptor beta chains sequenced from one sample in a study of blood T cell repertoires in COVID-19. Profiling relied on immunoSEQ multiplex PCR, and the TCRdb table lists in-frame clones only, not all of them. The sample contains around 78,000 clones, roughly 87% of which appear only once. Material: peripheral blood. These receptors were obtained from a human donor in a cohort sampled during active COVID-19.

The chain joins TRBV9 to TRBJ2-1; 7 nucleotides align to TRBD1. The CDR3 is 15 residues long. The J segment lost 4 bases and the V segment lost 0 bases, leaving 4 bases of the junction unmatched. The V gene's germline CDR1 is SGDLS and CDR2 YYNGEE. The CDR3 nucleotides are TGTGCCAGCAGCGTAGCTGGGACAGCTTACAATGAGCAGTTCTTC. Translation: CASSVAGTAYNEQFF.

This chain uses TRBV7-8 with TRBJ1-5; 10 bases agree with TRBD1. The CDR3 spans 17 residues. With 1 base clipped from V and 3 bases from J, the junction kept 6 bases outside the gene matches. CDR1 and CDR2 (germline): SGHVS, FQNEAQ. The CDR3 loop is CASSLEVGQGFNQPQHF. The CDR3 DNA reads as TGTGCCAGCAGCTTAGAGGTGGGACAGGGGTTCAATCAGCCCCAGCATTTT. Complete variable domain (other parts from reference TRBV7-8 and TRBJ1-5): GAGVSQSPRYKVAKRGQDVALRCDPISGHVSLFWYQQALGQGPEFLTYFQNEAQLDKSGLPSDRFFAERPEGSVSTLKIQRTQQEDSAVYLCASSLEVGQGFNQPQHFGDGTRLSIL.

This clone appeared a few times. The chain combines TRBV5-1 with TRBJ1-2; TRBD1 is a possible D gene (5 bases). Trimming took 3 bases from V and 8 from J, leaving 11 bases between them. Germline CDR1 is SGHRS and CDR2 is YFSETQ. The CDR3 runs 12 residues. CDR3 DNA sequence: TGCGCCAGCAGCTCGGGACTTGGGGGCTACACCTTC. Translating it yields CASSSGLGGYTF.

This clone was observed a few times. This rearrangement joins TRBV19 to TRBJ1-4, with 7 bases matching TRBD1. Germline V gene lookup returns CDR1 LNHDA and CDR2 SQIVND (reference sequence). This CDR3 spans 16 amino acids. Trimming took 6 bases from V and 2 from J; bases not matched to a gene: 9. The CDR3 nucleotides are TGTGCCAGTAGCCCCCAGACAGGGTGGACTAATGAAAAACTGTTTTTT. The encoded protein is CASSPQTGWTNEKLFF.